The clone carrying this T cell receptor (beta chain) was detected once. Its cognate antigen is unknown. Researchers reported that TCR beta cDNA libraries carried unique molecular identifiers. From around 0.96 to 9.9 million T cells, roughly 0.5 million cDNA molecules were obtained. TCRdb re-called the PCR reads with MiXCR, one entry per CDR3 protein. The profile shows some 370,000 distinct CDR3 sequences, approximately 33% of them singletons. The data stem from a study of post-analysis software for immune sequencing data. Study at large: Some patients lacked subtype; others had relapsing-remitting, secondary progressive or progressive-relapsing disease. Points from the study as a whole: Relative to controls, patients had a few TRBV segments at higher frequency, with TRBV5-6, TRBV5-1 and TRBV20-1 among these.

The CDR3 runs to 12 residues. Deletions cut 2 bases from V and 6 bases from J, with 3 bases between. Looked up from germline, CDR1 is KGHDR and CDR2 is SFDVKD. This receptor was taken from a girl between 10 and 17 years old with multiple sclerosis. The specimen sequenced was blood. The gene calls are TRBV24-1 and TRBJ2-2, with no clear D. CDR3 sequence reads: CATSDYAGELFF. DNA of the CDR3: TGTGCCACCAGTGATTACGCCGGGGAGCTGTTTTTT.